This T cell receptor beta chain was sequenced for a study of OX40 agonist ivuxolimab in advanced cancers. In the study overall: Patients got intravenous ivuxolimab at 0.01 to 10 mg/kg every 2 weeks. Study conclusions and caveats: Within 6 weeks, CD4+ and CD8+ blood T cells expanded clonally at 0.1 to 3.0 mg/kg. More expanded clones were found, on average, in CD8+ than in CD4+ T cells.

A word on this clone: Its antigen is as yet unknown.

Libraries were prepared by immunoSEQ multiplex PCR; TCRdb keeps only in-frame clonotypes and omits some of them. The repertoire holds some 50,000 clones, with around 80% as singletons. The CDR3 is made up of 12 amino acids. Trimming pared 4 bases from V and 12 bases from J, leaving 14 bases between. Sequenced material: CD4+ or CD8+ T cells sorted from blood, taken in a trial of the OX40 agonist ivuxolimab. This TCR was recovered from an adult with an advanced solid tumor such as melanoma, head and neck, liver or kidney cancer. The rearrangement links TRBV5-3 to TRBJ2-1; maybe TRBD2 (6 bases). TRBV5-3 is noted as an ORF with a role that remains uncertain. CDR3: CARSEPKEGQFF. DNA for the CDR3: TGTGCCAGAAGCGAGCCAAAGGAGGGGCAGTTCTTC.